The TCR beta chain described here comes from a study of blood T cell repertoires in COVID-19. About the study: Acute-phase and convalescent COVID-19 samples originated in the United States, Italy and Spain. PBMCs, B-cell-depleted T cells, or T cells provided the cDNA or gDNA that made up the material.

As processed by the authors: Estimation of nucleated cell counts relied on the amplification of reference gene primers. Assay used: immunoSEQ multiplex PCR; TCRdb lists only in-frame clones, some missing. That table gives V, J and clone size, and the DNA gave D and trimming. This sample yields about 36,000 clones, of which about nine tenths are seen a single time; about 4.9% belongs to the top ten. The specimen sequenced was peripheral blood. The clonotype comes from a human donor in a cohort sampled during active COVID-19.

The CDR3 nucleotides are TGTGCCAGCAGTGAAGCGGCCCGAATCAATCAGCCCCAGCATTTT. Translating gives CASSEAARINQPQHF. The J gene is TRBJ1-5, the V gene TRBV2; D gene unclear. V lost 0 bases, J lost 3 bases, and 9 bases lay in between. CDR1 is SNHLY and CDR2 is FYNNEI in the germline V gene. The CDR3 has 15 amino acids. The variable domain in full, completed from reference TRBV2 and TRBJ1-5, reads EPEVTQTPSHQVTQMGQEVILRCVPISNHLYFYWYRQILGQKVEFLVSFYNNEISEKSEIFDDQFSVERPDGSNFTLKIRSTKLEDSAMYFCASSEAARINQPQHFGDGTRLSIL.